The 32 T cell receptor beta chains in this list originate from one sample, sequenced in a study of OX40 agonist ivuxolimab in advanced cancers. The assay was immunoSEQ multiplex PCR, and TCRdb's table has in-frame clones only and misses some. Of 45,000 to 55,000 clones listed, about 80% were seen once; the top ten hold 1.6%. The sample in question was CD4+ or CD8+ T cells sorted from blood, obtained in a trial of the OX40 agonist ivuxolimab. All receptors come from an adult with an advanced solid tumor such as melanoma, head and neck, liver or kidney cancer.

CDR3 in DNA: TGTGCCAGCGTATCGGGACTCCAAAGCTGGGTTGCCAGGGATACGCAGTATTTT. Residues: CASVSGLQSWVARDTQYF. The genes are TRBV13 and TRBJ2-3; D possibly corresponds to TRBD2 (6 bases). There are 18 residues in the CDR3. Trimming cost V 8 bases and J 6 bases, with 30 bases left between them. Per germline, CDR1 PRHDT and CDR2 FYEKMQ (reference sequence).

This chain uses TRBV11-3 with TRBJ2-7; a possible D gene is TRBD1 (5 bases). The CDR3 spans 13 residues. The V end was cut by 1 base, the J end by 4 bases, with 8 bases between. From germline, CDR1 is SGHNT and CDR2 YENEEA. The CDR3 here is CASSLGGGYEQYF. The CDR3 nucleotides are TGTGCCAGCAGCTTAGGGGGCGGTTACGAGCAGTACTTC.

Written as DNA, the CDR3 is TGTGCCAGCAGCACCTACTCCTTTTCTAACTATGGCTACACCTTC. Its translation is CASSTYSFSNYGYTF. The chain employs TRBV21-1 and TRBJ1-2. TRBV21-1 constitutes a pseudogene. The CDR3 length is 15 residues.

The genes are TRBV6-6 and TRBJ1-5, with D hard to call. V was pared by 5 bases and J by 6 bases, with 5 bases between. This CDR3 region has 11 residues. The germline V gene has CDR1 MNHNY and CDR2 SVGAGI (reference sequence). The CDR3 sequence is CASSQGQPQHF. CDR3 bases: TGTGCCAGCAGTCAAGGTCAGCCCCAGCATTTT.

The CDR3 region has the DNA TGTGCCTGGAGTTTTGCCGGGGGGGGCTACGAGCAGTACTTC. Translating it yields CAWSFAGGGYEQYF. The rearrangement links TRBV30 to TRBJ2-7, with 8 bases identical to TRBD2. J was trimmed by 3 bases and V by 2 bases; bases with no gene match: 6. This CDR3 is 14 amino acids long. The germline V gene has CDR1 GTSNPN and CDR2 SVGIG (reference sequence).

The rearrangement links TRBV5-1 to TRBJ2-1; no definite D call. Trimming pared 1 base from V and 5 bases from J, leaving 10 bases between. The CDR3 runs 14 residues. Germline assignment: CDR1 SGHRS and CDR2 YFSETQ. CDR3 region: CASSLITENNEQFF. The CDR3 nucleotides read TGCGCCAGCAGCTTGATTACTGAAAACAATGAGCAGTTCTTC. Supplemented by reference TRBV5-1 and TRBJ2-1, the full variable domain reads KAGVTQTPRYLIKTRGQQVTLSCSPISGHRSVSWYQQTPGQGLQFLFEYFSETQRNKGNFPGRFSGRQFSNSRSEMNVSTLELGDSALYLCASSLITENNEQFFGPGTRLTVL.

Of note for this clone: At one end, the junction sequence differs from germline, possibly due to a read error. The rearrangement links TRBV7-3 to TRBJ2-6, with D perhaps matching TRBD2 (6 bases). Germline V lookup: CDR1 SGHTA, CDR2 FQGTGA. The CDR3 is made up of 14 amino acids. CDR3 region: CASSFGPGGNVLTF. CDR3 nucleotides: TGTGCCAGCAGCTTCGGCCCCGGGGGCAACGTCCTGACTTTC.

This clone was detected only once. The rearrangement uses TRBV5-1 and TRBJ1-2; 8 bases line up with TRBD1. Germline V gene lookup returns CDR1 SGHRS and CDR2 YFSETQ. V shed 5 bases, J shed 6 bases, and the junction held 6 bases outside the gene matches. This CDR3 contains 13 residues. CDR3 region: CASRQGAQDGYTF. The CDR3 region has the DNA TGCGCCAGCAGGCAGGGGGCGCAAGATGGCTACACCTTC.

This chain connects TRBV5-5 to TRBJ2-1, with TRBD2 identical over 7 bases. The V gene end was trimmed by 6 bases and the J gene end by 10 bases; junction bases not matched to a gene: 19. This CDR3 has 16 residues. Germline values: CDR1 SGHKS, CDR2 YYEKEE (reference sequence). Here the CDR3 reads CASTPRAGEVLEEQFF. The CDR3, as DNA: TGTGCCAGCACGCCAAGGGCGGGAGAGGTTTTAGAGGAGCAGTTCTTC.

As DNA, the CDR3 is TGTGCCAGCAGCCAAGCATTGATCTATGGCTACACCTTC. This gives the protein CASSQALIYGYTF. The chain is built from TRBV4-2 and TRBJ1-2; no firm D call. V dropped 1 base and J dropped 4 bases, with 7 bases sitting between them. The germline gives CDR1 LGHNA, CDR2 YNFKEQ. The CDR3 is made up of 13 amino acids.

This clone was seen once. The chain joins TRBV5-4 to TRBJ2-5, with D unclear. Germline V gives CDR1 SGHNT, CDR2 YYREEE (reference sequence). The CDR3 extends over 13 amino acids. Trimming cost V 2 bases and J 4 bases, with 9 bases left between them. Written as DNA, the CDR3 is TGTGCCAGCAGCTTAGACCGGGTAGAGACCCAGTACTTC. Amino acid sequence: CASSLDRVETQYF.

This clone was seen a handful of times. The chain combines TRBV7-2 with TRBJ1-1; maybe TRBD1 (5 bases). Per the germline V gene, CDR1 is SGHTA and CDR2 is FQGNSA. The length of the CDR3 is 14 residues. The V end lost 7 bases, the J end lost 4 bases, and 16 bases lay between the germline ends. CDR3 sequence (DNA): TGTGCCAGCACCGCGCCCGGCAGGGCCACTGAAGCTTTCTTT. Encoded protein: CASTAPGRATEAFF.

The CDR3 loop is CATSAGRNQPQHF. CDR3 nucleotide sequence: TGTGCCACTTCGGCCGGCCGCAATCAGCCCCAGCATTTT. The rearrangement uses TRBV19 and TRBJ1-5; D remains ambiguous. CDR1 is LNHDA and CDR2 is SQIVND in the germline V gene (reference sequence). CDR3 length: 13 amino acids. Trimming stripped 10 bases from V and 2 bases from J, with 12 bases between.

The CDR3: CATSRHQGASIRRNEQFF. The CDR3 coding sequence is TGTGCCACCAGCAGACATCAGGGGGCTTCGATCCGTCGCAATGAGCAGTTCTTC. The gene calls are TRBV15 and TRBJ2-1; 8 bases match TRBD1. In germline, CDR1 is LNHNV, CDR2 YYDKDF (reference sequence). This CDR3 contains 18 residues. V lost 2 bases to trimming and J lost 6 bases; unmatched junction nucleotides: 15. Together with reference TRBV15 and TRBJ2-1, the CDR3 gives the full variable domain: DAMVIQNPRYQVTQFGKPVTLSCSQTLNHNVMYWYQQKSSQAPKLLFHYYDKDFNNEADTPDNFQSRRPNTSFCFLDIRSPGLGDTAMYLCATSRHQGASIRRNEQFFGPGTRLTVL.

The chain links TRBV27 to TRBJ2-4, with D perhaps assigned TRBD1 or TRBD2 (5 bases each). Germline CDR1 is MNHEY and CDR2 is SMNVEV (reference sequence). Trimming removed 0 bases at V and 8 bases at J, with 17 bases between. The CDR3 contains 16 residues. The CDR3 sequence: CASSLSYGRARDIQYF. CDR3 bases: TGTGCCAGCAGTTTATCGTATGGCAGGGCGAGGGACATTCAGTACTTC.

The chain joins TRBV7-2 to TRBJ2-5; weak D call: TRBD2 (6 bases). In germline, CDR1 is SGHTA, CDR2 FQGNSA. The germline V and J ends were trimmed by 1 base and 4 bases, with 7 bases remaining between them. This CDR3 spans 13 amino acids. The CDR3 bases are TGTGCCAGCAGCTTAGGAGCGGGAGAGACCCAGTACTTC. The encoded protein is CASSLGAGETQYF.

The chain has TRBV10-3 and TRBJ1-2; 8 positions agree with TRBD1. V trimming: 4 bases; J trimming: 10 bases; junction bases outside the gene matches: 17. Germline V lookup: CDR1 ENHRY, CDR2 SYGVKD. CDR3 length: 16 residues. The chain's CDR3 is CAISGDRSPLTGNYTF. In DNA form, the CDR3 reads TGTGCCATCAGTGGGGACAGGAGCCCTTTAACTGGTAACTACACCTTC.

V is TRBV5-1 and J is TRBJ1-1; the D is unclear. Germline V gives CDR1 SGHRS, CDR2 YFSETQ. Trimming stripped 5 bases from V and 5 bases from J, with 10 bases between. The CDR3 sequence is 12 residues long. The CDR3 DNA sequence: TGCGCCAGCAGTCCGGGGATGACTGAAGCTTTCTTT. Its protein is CASSPGMTEAFF. The full variable domain, its missing parts supplied by reference TRBV5-1 and TRBJ1-1, is KAGVTQTPRYLIKTRGQQVTLSCSPISGHRSVSWYQQTPGQGLQFLFEYFSETQRNKGNFPGRFSGRQFSNSRSEMNVSTLELGDSALYLCASSPGMTEAFFGQGTRLTVV.

This clone was found once. For the CDR3, the DNA is TGTGCCTGGATTCCAAAGTTGGGTAGCACGAACACCGGGGAGCTGTTTTTT. Amino acids: CAWIPKLGSTNTGELFF. The chain carries TRBV30 and TRBJ2-2; no clear D gene. Trimming pared 4 bases from V and 0 bases from J, leaving 18 bases between. Germline CDR1 reads GTSNPN; CDR2 reads SVGIG (reference sequence). This CDR3 has 17 residues. Drawing the rest from reference TRBV30 and TRBJ2-2, the complete variable domain is SQTIHQWPATLVQPVGSPLSLECTVEGTSNPNLYWYRQAAGRGLQLLFYSVGIGQISSEVPQNLSASRPQDRQFILSSKKLLLSDSGFYLCAWIPKLGSTNTGELFFGEGSRLTVL.

In DNA form, the CDR3 reads TGTGCCAGTATGTTAGGCGCTGGGGCCAACGTCCTGACTTTC. Amino acids: CASMLGAGANVLTF. The V gene is TRBV19, the J gene TRBJ2-6; D ambiguous. Deletions cut 7 bases from V and 2 bases from J, with 9 bases between. This CDR3 region has 14 residues. CDR1 LNHDA and CDR2 SQIVND come from the germline V gene (reference sequence).

V gene TRBV15 combines with J gene TRBJ2-1, with 12 bases aligning to TRBD2. CDR3 length equals 15 residues. Trimming took 6 bases from V and 4 from J; bases not matched to a gene: 4. Germline V gives CDR1 LNHNV, CDR2 YYDKDF (reference sequence). CDR3 sequence reads: CATRLAGGPYNEQFF. The DNA of the CDR3 is TGTGCCACCAGGCTAGCGGGAGGGCCTTACAATGAGCAGTTCTTC.

J is TRBJ2-1 and V is TRBV10-3; a possible D gene is TRBD1 (5 bases). V lost 8 bases and J 8 bases, leaving 22 bases between the germline ends. CDR1 ENHRY and CDR2 SYGVKD come from the germline V gene. The CDR3 has 15 amino acids. The CDR3 protein is CAIASAGRAGDEQFF. The CDR3 nucleotides read TGTGCCATCGCGAGCGCCGGCAGGGCCGGTGATGAGCAGTTCTTC.

The chain carries TRBV7-9 and TRBJ2-5, with TRBD2 as a possible D gene (7 bases). This CDR3 has 14 amino acids. Trimming shortened V by 5 bases and J by 0 bases, and 10 bases separated the two germline ends. Germline CDR1 reads SEHNR; CDR2 reads FQNEAQ (reference sequence). CDR3 sequence reads: CASSRGADQETQYF. The CDR3 DNA is TGTGCCAGCAGCCGGGGGGCCGACCAAGAGACCCAGTACTTC.

This clone was seen a handful of times. This CDR3 is CASASWETQYF. CDR3 nucleotide sequence: TGTGCCAGCGCTTCATGGGAGACCCAGTACTTC. This sequence joins TRBV7-9 and TRBJ2-5; no reliable D call. The CDR3 extends over 11 amino acids. With 8 bases removed from V and 5 bases from J, the gap between germline ends came to 9 bases. The germline V gene has CDR1 SEHNR and CDR2 FQNEAQ (reference sequence).

The chain recombines TRBV19 with TRBJ2-1, with D hard to call. Trimming took off 1 base at V and 6 bases at J, with 7 bases between the two ends. CDR1 and CDR2 from the germline V gene are LNHDA and SQIVND (reference sequence). The CDR3 has 13 residues. CDR3 residues: CASSIGVLNEQFF. Here the CDR3 DNA reads TGTGCCAGTAGTATAGGAGTCCTCAATGAGCAGTTCTTC.

A word on this clone: The same CDR3 is also encoded by other DNA sequences in this sample. The CDR3 sequence: CASSFISDQETQYF. CDR3 coding DNA: TGTGCCAGCAGTTTTATTAGCGATCAAGAGACCCAGTACTTC. The chain carries TRBV27 and TRBJ2-5, with D possibly TRBD2 on 5 matching bases. V lost 3 bases, J lost 2 bases, and 10 bases lay in between. CDR1 is MNHEY, CDR2 SMNVEV, per germline (reference sequence). The CDR3 length is 14 residues.

The chain couples TRBV6-4 to TRBJ2-1, with TRBD2 matching 12 bases. The CDR3 contains 15 residues. Germline V gene lookup returns CDR1 MRHNA and CDR2 SNTAGT. The V gene end was trimmed by 4 bases and the J gene end by 4 bases; junction bases not matched to a gene: 2. CDR3 protein: CASSATSGRYNEQFF. CDR3 nucleotides: TGTGCCAGCAGTGCTACTAGCGGGAGGTACAATGAGCAGTTCTTC.

This chain joins TRBV9 and TRBJ1-2; 7 bases are a match to TRBD1. The germline V gene encodes CDR1 SGDLS and CDR2 YYNGEE. The CDR3 totals 14 residues. V was pared by 6 bases and J by 5 bases, with 10 bases of the junction left unmatched. The CDR3 here is CASNRPGTEYGYTF. CDR3 nucleotides: TGTGCCAGCAACCGACCTGGGACAGAATATGGCTACACCTTC.

The genes are TRBV11-2 and TRBJ2-3; 8 nucleotides line up with TRBD1. Germline V gene lookup returns CDR1 SGHAT and CDR2 FQNNGV. The J segment lost 5 bases and the V segment lost 5 bases, leaving 3 bases of the junction unmatched. The CDR3 extends over 13 amino acids. The CDR3 DNA follows: TGTGCCAGCAGCGTACAGGGGGTAGATACGCAGTATTTT. Its translation: CASSVQGVDTQYF. The complete variable domain, with remaining parts taken from reference TRBV11-2 and TRBJ2-3, reads EAGVAQSPRYKIIEKRQSVAFWCNPISGHATLYWYQQILGQGPKLLIQFQNNGVVDDSQLPKDRFSAERLKGVDSTLKIQPAKLEDSAVYLCASSVQGVDTQYFGPGTRLTVL.

V gene TRBV10-3 combines with J gene TRBJ1-2; D possibly corresponds to TRBD1 (5 bases). Looked up from germline, CDR1 is ENHRY and CDR2 is SYGVKD. V was pared by 5 bases and J by 8 bases, with 15 bases between. The CDR3 has 13 amino acids. The CDR3 is CAISPGPLVGYTF. CDR3 DNA sequence: TGTGCCATCAGTCCGGGGCCCTTAGTGGGCTACACCTTC.

The V gene is TRBV18, the J gene TRBJ2-1; D is possibly TRBD1 (6 bases). This CDR3 comprises 15 residues. Trimming pared 8 bases from V and 3 bases from J, leaving 17 bases between. The germline V gene encodes CDR1 KGHSH and CDR2 LQKENI. The CDR3 is CASTLTQGNYNEQFF. The DNA of the CDR3 is TGTGCCAGCACCCTTACTCAGGGGAACTACAATGAGCAGTTCTTC.

This clone showed up just once. J is TRBJ1-4 and V is TRBV2; no clear D. The germline CDR1 and CDR2 sequences are SNHLY and FYNNEI. The CDR3 totals 12 residues. Trimming left V 7 bases short and J 7 bases short, with 10 bases between. Here the CDR3 DNA reads TGTGCCAGCATACGAAATGGTGAAAAACTGTTTTTT. Its translation is CASIRNGEKLFF. The full variable domain, its missing parts supplied by reference TRBV2 and TRBJ1-4, is EPEVTQTPSHQVTQMGQEVILRCVPISNHLYFYWYRQILGQKVEFLVSFYNNEISEKSEIFDDQFSVERPDGSNFTLKIRSTKLEDSAMYFCASIRNGEKLFFGSGTQLSVL.